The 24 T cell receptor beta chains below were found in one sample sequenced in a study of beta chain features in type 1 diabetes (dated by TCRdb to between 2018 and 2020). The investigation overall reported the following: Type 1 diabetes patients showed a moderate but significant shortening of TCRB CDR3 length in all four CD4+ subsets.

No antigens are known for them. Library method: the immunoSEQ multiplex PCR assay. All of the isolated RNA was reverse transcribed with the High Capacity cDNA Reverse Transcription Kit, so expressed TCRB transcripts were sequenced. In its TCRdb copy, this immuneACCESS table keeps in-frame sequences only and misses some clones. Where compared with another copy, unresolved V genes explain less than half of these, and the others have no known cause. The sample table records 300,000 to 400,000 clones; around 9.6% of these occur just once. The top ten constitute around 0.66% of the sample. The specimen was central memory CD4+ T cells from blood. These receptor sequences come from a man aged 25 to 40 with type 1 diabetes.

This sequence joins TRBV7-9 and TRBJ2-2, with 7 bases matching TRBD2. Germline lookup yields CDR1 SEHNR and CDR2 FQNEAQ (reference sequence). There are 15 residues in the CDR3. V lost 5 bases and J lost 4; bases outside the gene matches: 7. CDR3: CASSPGLRGTGELFF. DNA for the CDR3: TGTGCCAGCAGCCCGGGACTACGTGGCACCGGGGAGCTGTTTTTT.

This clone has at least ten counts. CDR3 nucleotides: TGTGCCAGCAGCCCCAGGGGGCGCGATAATGAAAAACTGTTTTTT. It codes for CASSPRGRDNEKLFF. The rearrangement uses TRBV7-9 and TRBJ1-4; 8 bases match TRBD1. The V segment lost 5 bases and the J segment 4 bases; nucleotides outside the gene matches: 6. Germline V gene lookup returns CDR1 SEHNR and CDR2 FQNEAQ (reference sequence). The CDR3 consists of 15 residues.

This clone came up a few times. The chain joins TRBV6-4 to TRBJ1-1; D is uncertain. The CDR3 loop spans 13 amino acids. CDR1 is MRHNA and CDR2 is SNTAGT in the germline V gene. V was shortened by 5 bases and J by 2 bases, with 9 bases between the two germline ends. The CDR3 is CASSLGLNTEAFF. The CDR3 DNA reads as TGTGCCAGCAGTTTGGGATTAAACACTGAAGCTTTCTTT.

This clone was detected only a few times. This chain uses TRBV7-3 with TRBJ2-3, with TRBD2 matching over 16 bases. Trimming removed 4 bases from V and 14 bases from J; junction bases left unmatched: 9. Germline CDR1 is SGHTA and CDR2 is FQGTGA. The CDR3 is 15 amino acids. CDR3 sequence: CASSSSGLAGGPWYF. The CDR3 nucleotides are TGTGCCAGCAGCTCTTCGGGACTAGCGGGAGGGCCGTGGTATTTT.

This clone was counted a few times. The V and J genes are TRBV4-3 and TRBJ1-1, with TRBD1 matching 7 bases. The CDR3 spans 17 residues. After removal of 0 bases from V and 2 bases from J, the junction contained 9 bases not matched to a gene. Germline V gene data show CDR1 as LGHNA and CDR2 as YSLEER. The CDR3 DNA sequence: TGCGCCAGCAGCCAAGACTTCGGAGCAGGGGGAAACACTGAAGCTTTCTTT. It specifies CASSQDFGAGGNTEAFF.

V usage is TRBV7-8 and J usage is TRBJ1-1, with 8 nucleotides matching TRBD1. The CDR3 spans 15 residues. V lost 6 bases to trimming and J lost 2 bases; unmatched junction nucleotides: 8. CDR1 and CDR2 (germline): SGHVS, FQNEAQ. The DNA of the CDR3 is TGTGCCAGCAGATATAGGACAGGGCCTAACACTGAAGCTTTCTTT. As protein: CASRYRTGPNTEAFF.

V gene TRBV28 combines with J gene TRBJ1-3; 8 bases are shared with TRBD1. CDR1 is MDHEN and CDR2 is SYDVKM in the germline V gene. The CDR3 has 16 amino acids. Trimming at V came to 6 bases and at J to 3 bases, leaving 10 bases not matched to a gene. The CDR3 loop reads CASSTYTGGSGNTIYF. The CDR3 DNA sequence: TGTGCCAGCAGCACTTATACAGGGGGTAGTGGAAACACCATATATTTT.

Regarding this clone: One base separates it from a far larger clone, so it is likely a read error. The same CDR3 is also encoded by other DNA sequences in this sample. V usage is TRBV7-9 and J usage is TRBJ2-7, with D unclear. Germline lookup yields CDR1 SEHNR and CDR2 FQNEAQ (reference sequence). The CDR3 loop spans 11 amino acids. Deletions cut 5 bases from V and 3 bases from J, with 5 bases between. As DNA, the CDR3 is TGTGCCAGCAGCCCGGGCTACGAGCAGTACTTC. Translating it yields CASSPGYEQYF. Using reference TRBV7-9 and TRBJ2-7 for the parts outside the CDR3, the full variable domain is DTGVSQNPRHKITKRGQNVTFRCDPISEHNRLYWYRQTLGQGPEFLTYFQNEAQLEKSRLLSDRFSAERPKGSFSTLEIQRTEQGDSAMYLCASSPGYEQYFGPGTRLTVT.

CDR3 coding DNA: TGTGCCAGCAGCCCGAGACAGTTACTCTCCTACGAGCAGTACTTC. Translated: CASSPRQLLSYEQYF. The chain couples TRBV7-2 to TRBJ2-7; maybe TRBD1 (5 bases). There are 15 residues in the CDR3. In germline, CDR1 is SGHTA, CDR2 FQGNSA. V was shortened by 5 bases and J by 0 bases, with 14 bases between the two germline ends.

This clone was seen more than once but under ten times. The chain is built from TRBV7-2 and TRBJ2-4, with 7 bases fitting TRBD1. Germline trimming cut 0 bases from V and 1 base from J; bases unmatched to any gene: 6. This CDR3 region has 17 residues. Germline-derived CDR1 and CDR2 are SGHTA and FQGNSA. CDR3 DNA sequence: TGTGCCAGCAGCTTAGCGACCAGGGGGACGGCCAAAAACATTCAGTACTTC. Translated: CASSLATRGTAKNIQYF.

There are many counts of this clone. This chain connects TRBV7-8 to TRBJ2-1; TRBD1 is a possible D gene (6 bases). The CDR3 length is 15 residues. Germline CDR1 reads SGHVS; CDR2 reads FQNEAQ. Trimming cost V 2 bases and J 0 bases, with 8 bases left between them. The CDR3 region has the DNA TGTGCCAGCAGCTTAAGGACAGACTCCTACAATGAGCAGTTCTTC. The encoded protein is CASSLRTDSYNEQFF.

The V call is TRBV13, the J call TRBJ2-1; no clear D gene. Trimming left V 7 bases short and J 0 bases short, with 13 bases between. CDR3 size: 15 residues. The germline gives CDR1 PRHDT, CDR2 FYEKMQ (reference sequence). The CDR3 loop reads CASTPGGSSYNEQFF. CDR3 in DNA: TGTGCCAGCACACCCGGTGGATCCTCCTACAATGAGCAGTTCTTC.

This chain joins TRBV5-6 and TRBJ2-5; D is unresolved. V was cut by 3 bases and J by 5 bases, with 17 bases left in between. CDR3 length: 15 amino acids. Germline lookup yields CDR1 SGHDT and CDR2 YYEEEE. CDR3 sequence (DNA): TGTGCCAGCAGCTCTATACAGATTTTCATGGAGACCCAGTACTTC. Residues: CASSSIQIFMETQYF. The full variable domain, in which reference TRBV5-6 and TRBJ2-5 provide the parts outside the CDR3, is DAGVTQSPTHLIKTRGQQVTLRCSPKSGHDTVSWYQQALGQGPQFIFQYYEEEERQRGNFPDRFSGHQFPNYSSELNVNALLLGDSALYLCASSSIQIFMETQYFGPGTRLLVL.

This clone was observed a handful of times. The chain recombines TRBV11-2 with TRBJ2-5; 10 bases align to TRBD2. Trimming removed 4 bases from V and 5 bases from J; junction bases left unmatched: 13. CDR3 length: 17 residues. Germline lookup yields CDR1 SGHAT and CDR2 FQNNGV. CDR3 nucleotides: TGTGCCAGCAGCTCTAGGACTAGCGGACCCTCCCCCGAGACCCAGTACTTC. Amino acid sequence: CASSSRTSGPSPETQYF.

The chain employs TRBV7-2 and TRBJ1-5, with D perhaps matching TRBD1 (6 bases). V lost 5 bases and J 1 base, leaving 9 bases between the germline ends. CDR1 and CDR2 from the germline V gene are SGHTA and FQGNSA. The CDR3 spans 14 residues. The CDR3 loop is CASSLGQSNQPQHF. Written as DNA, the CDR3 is TGTGCCAGCAGCCTCGGACAGAGCAATCAGCCCCAGCATTTT.

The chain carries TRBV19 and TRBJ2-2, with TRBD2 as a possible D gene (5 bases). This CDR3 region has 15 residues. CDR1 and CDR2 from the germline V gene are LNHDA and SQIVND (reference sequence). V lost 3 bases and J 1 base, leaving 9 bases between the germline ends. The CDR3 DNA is TGTGCCAGTAGTATTGGTGGGAGGAACACCGGGGAGCTGTTTTTT. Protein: CASSIGGRNTGELFF.

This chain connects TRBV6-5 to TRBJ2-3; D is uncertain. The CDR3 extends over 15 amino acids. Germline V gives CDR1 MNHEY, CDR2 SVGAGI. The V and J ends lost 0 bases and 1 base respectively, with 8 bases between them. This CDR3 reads CASSYSGQGTDTQYF. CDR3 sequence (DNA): TGTGCCAGCAGTTACTCCGGGCAGGGCACAGATACGCAGTATTTT.

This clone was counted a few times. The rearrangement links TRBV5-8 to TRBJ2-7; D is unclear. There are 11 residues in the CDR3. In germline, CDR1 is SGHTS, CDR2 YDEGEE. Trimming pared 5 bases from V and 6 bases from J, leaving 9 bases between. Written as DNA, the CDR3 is TGTGCCAGCAGGGGTATCTCCGAGCAGTACTTC. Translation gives CASRGISEQYF. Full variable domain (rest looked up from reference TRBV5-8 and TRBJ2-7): EAGVTQSPTHLIKTRGQQATLRCSPISGHTSVYWYQQALGLGLQFLLWYDEGEERNRGNFPPRFSGRQFPNYSSELNVNALELEDSALYLCASRGISEQYFGPGTRLTVT.

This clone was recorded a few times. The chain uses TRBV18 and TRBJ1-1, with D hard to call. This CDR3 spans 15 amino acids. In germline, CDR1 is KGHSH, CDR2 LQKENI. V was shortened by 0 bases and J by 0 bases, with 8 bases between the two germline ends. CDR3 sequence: CASSPPSQLNTEAFF. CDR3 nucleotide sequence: TGTGCCAGCTCACCACCTTCCCAGTTGAACACTGAAGCTTTCTTT.

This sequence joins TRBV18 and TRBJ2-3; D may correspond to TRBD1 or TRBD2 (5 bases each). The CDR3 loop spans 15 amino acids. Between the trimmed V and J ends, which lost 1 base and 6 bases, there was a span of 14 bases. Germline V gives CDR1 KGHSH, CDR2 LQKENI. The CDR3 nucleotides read TGTGCCAGCTCACCACGTGGGACCGACGAGGATACGCAGTATTTT. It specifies CASSPRGTDEDTQYF.

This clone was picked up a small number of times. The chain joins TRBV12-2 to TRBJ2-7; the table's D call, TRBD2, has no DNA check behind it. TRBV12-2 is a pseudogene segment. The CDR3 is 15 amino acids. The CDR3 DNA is TGTGCAAGTCGCCTTCTAGCGGGAGCCTCCTACGAGCAGTACTTC. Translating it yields CASRLLAGASYEQYF.

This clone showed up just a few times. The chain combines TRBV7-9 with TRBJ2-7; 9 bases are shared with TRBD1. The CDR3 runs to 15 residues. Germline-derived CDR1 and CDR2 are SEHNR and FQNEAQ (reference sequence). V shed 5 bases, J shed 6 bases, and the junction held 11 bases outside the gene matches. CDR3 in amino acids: CASSPQDRGDGEQYF. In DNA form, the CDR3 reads TGTGCCAGCAGCCCACAGGACAGGGGAGATGGCGAGCAGTACTTC. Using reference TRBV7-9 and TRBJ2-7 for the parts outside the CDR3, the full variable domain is DTGVSQNPRHKITKRGQNVTFRCDPISEHNRLYWYRQTLGQGPEFLTYFQNEAQLEKSRLLSDRFSAERPKGSFSTLEIQRTEQGDSAMYLCASSPQDRGDGEQYFGPGTRLTVT.

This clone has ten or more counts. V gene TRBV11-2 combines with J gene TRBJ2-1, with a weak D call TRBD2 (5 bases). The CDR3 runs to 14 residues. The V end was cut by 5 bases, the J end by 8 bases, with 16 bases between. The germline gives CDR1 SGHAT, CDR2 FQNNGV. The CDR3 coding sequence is TGTGCCAGCAGCCCACGCCACCGTAGCGATGAGCAGTTCTTC. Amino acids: CASSPRHRSDEQFF.

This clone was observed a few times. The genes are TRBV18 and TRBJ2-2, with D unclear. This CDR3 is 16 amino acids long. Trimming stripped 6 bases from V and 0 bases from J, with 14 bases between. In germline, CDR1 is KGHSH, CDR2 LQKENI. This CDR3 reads CASSLREPTNTGELFF. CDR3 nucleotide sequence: TGTGCCAGCTCTCTAAGGGAACCTACGAACACCGGGGAGCTGTTTTTT. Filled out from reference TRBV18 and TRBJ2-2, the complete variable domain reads NAGVMQNPRHLVRRRGQEARLRCSPMKGHSHVYWYRQLPEEGLKFMVYLQKENIIDESGMPKERFSAEFPKEGPSILRIQQVVRGDSAAYFCASSLREPTNTGELFFGEGSRLTVL.